The rows below give T cell receptor beta chains drawn from one sample of a study of CD4 T cells in relation to SARS-CoV-2 and coronaviruses. Method: immunoSEQ multiplex PCR; TCRdb's copy keeps in-frame clones and lacks some. The sample has more than 55,000 clones; roughly 88% are singletons. Specimen: memory CD4+ T cells from PBMCs. These receptors all come from a human donor in good health. CDR3s include the opening cysteine and the closing phenylalanine or tryptophan. Fields, in order: V gene, D gene, clone size, J gene, CDR3 DNA, CDR3 protein. D genes are given only for firm matches. Size tells how often a clone was seen (once, few, many) or the class of an expanded clone, and some rows leave it out.

>TRBV5-6|-|once|TRBJ1-5
TGTGCCAGCAGCTTGGCCGGCGGGGGCTCAAGCAATCAGCCCCAGCATTTT
CASSLAGGGSSNQPQHF
>TRBV10-3|-|-|TRBJ1-2
TGTGCCATCAGTGAGTCAGAACGGACCTATGGCTACACCTTC
CAISESERTYGYTF
>TRBV9|-|-|TRBJ2-1
TGTGCCAGCAGCGCGGGGGCCTGTAGGGCGGGAGTAGTATATTGTGAGCAGTTCTTC
CASSAGACRAGVVYCEQFF
>TRBV14|-|-|TRBJ2-1
TGTGCCAGCAGCCAAGCCACAGTGGGCAATGAGCAGTTCTTC
CASSQATVGNEQFF
>TRBV7-2|TRBD2|-|TRBJ2-1
TGTGCCAGCAGCACAAAGGCGGGAGAGAGCAATGAGCAGTTCTTC
CASSTKAGESNEQFF
>TRBV21-1|-|-|TRBJ2-7
TGTGCCAGCAGCGAACACCCCGAAGACAGTTCCCCCTCCTACGAGCAGTACTTC
CASSEHPEDSSPSYEQYF
>TRBV21-1|-|-|TRBJ2-3
TGTGCCAGCAGCAAAACCCCCCCGCTAGTTAAGTATTTT
CASSKTPPLVKYF
>TRBV3-1/TRBV3-2|TRBD2|-|TRBJ2-2
TGTGCCAGCAGCCAGGGCGGACTAGCGGGAGGGAACGGTGGCGGGGAGCTGTTTTTT
CASSQGGLAGGNGGGELFF
>TRBV15|-|-|TRBJ1-3
TGTGCCACCAGCAGAGAGGGTCGGAGACCCTCTGGAAACACCATATATTTT
CATSREGRRPSGNTIYF
>TRBV28|-|-|TRBJ2-1
TGTGCCAGCAGTTTATTCTCCACGAGCTCCTACAATGAGCAGTTCTTC
CASSLFSTSSYNEQFF
>TRBV5-1|TRBD1|-|TRBJ2-7
TGCGCCAGCAGCTTTGCACAGCAGGGGGTTGTCTACGAGCAGTACTTC
CASSFAQQGVVYEQYF
>TRBV27|TRBD2|-|TRBJ2-5
TGTGCCAGCTCCACCTATTCTAGCGGACAAGAGACCCAGTACTTC
CASSTYSSGQETQYF
>TRBV7-3|TRBD2|once|TRBJ2-1
TGTGCCAGCAGCCCACGGGAGGGCCGGTCGAATGAGCAGTTCTTC
CASSPREGRSNEQFF
>TRBV28|TRBD1|-|TRBJ2-7
TGTGCCAGCTTCCCTCTACAGGGGGCGACCCACGAGCAGTACTTC
CASFPLQGATHEQYF
>TRBV7-3|-|once|TRBJ2-6
TGTGCCAGCAGCTCCTTCCCAGGCTCTGGGGCCAACGTCCTGACTTTC
CASSSFPGSGANVLTF
>TRBV11-2|-|-|TRBJ2-7
TGTGCCAGCAGCTCTCAGAGGACAGCATTCTTCTACGAGCAGTACTTC
CASSSQRTAFFYEQYF
>TRBV24-1|TRBD2|-|TRBJ2-3
TGTGCCACCAGTGATTCGGGAAGCGGGAGGCCAGATACGCAGTATTTT
CATSDSGSGRPDTQYF
>TRBV6-2/TRBV6-3|-|-|TRBJ1-3
TGTGCCAGCAGTTACTCGGCCAGGACTTCCTCTGGAAACACCATATATTTT
CASSYSARTSSGNTIYF
>TRBV24-1|-|-|TRBJ2-1
TGTGCCACCAGTTGGACAGACAATGAGCAGTTCTTC
CATSWTDNEQFF
>TRBV5-4|-|-|TRBJ2-3
TGTGCCAGCAGCCGATATGGGGGCCCCACAGATACGCAGTATTTT
CASSRYGGPTDTQYF
>TRBV2|-|-|TRBJ2-1
TGTGCCAGCAGACCCGAGGGAGATGAGCAGTTCTTC
CASRPEGDEQFF
>TRBV5-8|-|-|TRBJ2-1
TGTGCCAGCAGCTTAGAAACGATGAGATACCTCTACAATGAGCAGTTCTTC
CASSLETMRYLYNEQFF
>TRBV5-1|-|-|TRBJ1-1
TGCGCCAGCAGCTTGGGCCAAATGAACACTGAAGCTTTCTTT
CASSLGQMNTEAFF
>TRBV14|TRBD2|-|TRBJ2-7
TGTGCCAGCAGCCAGGGACTAAGAGCGGGACGCTACGAGCAGTACTTC
CASSQGLRAGRYEQYF
>TRBV29-1|-|-|TRBJ2-3
TGCAGCGTTGAATTGGGGGCTGTAGATACGCAGTATTTT
CSVELGAVDTQYF
>TRBV6-5|TRBD1|-|TRBJ2-1
TGTGCCAGCAGTTCAACCGGGACAGGGGGCATCGAGCAGTTCTTC
CASSSTGTGGIEQFF
>TRBV6-1|-|-|TRBJ1-5
TGTGCCAGCAGTGAAGCCCCTTCCATTCGGGGTCTGTGGAGAAATCAGCCCCAGCATTTT
CASSEAPSIRGLWRNQPQHF
>TRBV20-1|-|-|TRBJ1-2
TGCAGTGCTAGGGGGGAGACTGGCTACACCTTC
CSARGETGYTF
>TRBV12-3/TRBV12-4|-|-|TRBJ2-3
TGTGCCAGCAGTTTAGGAAATACGCAGTATTTT
CASSLGNTQYF
>TRBV6-5|-|once|TRBJ1-5
TGTGCCAGCAGTTACCAGGCCGATCAGCCCCAGCATTTT
CASSYQADQPQHF
>TRBV27|-|few|TRBJ1-1
TGTGCCAGCAGTTTATTTGTCCGGGACACTGAAGCTTTCTTT
CASSLFVRDTEAFF
>TRBV29-1|-|-|TRBJ2-7
TGCAGCGTTGGTTCTAACGAGCAGTACTTC
CSVGSNEQYF
>TRBV9|TRBD2|once|TRBJ2-1
TGTGCCAGCAGCGTAGCGCCCGGGACTAGCGGGAAATACAATGAGCAGTTCTTC
CASSVAPGTSGKYNEQFF
>TRBV2|-|-|TRBJ1-1
TGTGCCAGTTCACAGGGTTACGAAACTGAAGCTTTCTTT
CASSQGYETEAFF
>TRBV18|TRBD2|-|TRBJ2-4
TGTGCCAGCTCACCACGACAGGCAGGACTAGCGGGCAATCTAGCCAAAAACATTCAGTACTTC
CASSPRQAGLAGNLAKNIQYF
>TRBV4-1|-|-|TRBJ2-2
TGCGCCAGCAGCCAAACGGGAGTGGGAACCGGGGAGCTGTTTTTT
CASSQTGVGTGELFF
>TRBV5-1|TRBD1|-|TRBJ2-3
TGCGCCAGCAGCTTTTTCGGGGGACAGGGGGCCTCAGATACGCAGTATTTT
CASSFFGGQGASDTQYF